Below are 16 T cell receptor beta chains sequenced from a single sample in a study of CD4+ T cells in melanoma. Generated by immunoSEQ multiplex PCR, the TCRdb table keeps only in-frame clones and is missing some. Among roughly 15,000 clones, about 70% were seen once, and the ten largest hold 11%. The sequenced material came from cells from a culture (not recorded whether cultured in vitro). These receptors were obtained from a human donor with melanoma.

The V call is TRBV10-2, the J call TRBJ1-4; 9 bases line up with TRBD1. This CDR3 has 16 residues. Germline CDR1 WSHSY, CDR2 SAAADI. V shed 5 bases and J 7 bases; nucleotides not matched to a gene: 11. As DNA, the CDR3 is TGCGCCAGCAGTAAAGCCCCGGGACAGGGATCTGAAAAACTGTTTTTT. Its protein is CASSKAPGQGSEKLFF.

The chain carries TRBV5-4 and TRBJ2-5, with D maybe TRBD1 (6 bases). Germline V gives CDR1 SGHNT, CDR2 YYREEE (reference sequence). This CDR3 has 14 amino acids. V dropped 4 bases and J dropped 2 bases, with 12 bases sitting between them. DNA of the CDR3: TGTGCCAGCAGCACCGGACAGATGCAAGAGACCCAGTACTTC. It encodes CASSTGQMQETQYF. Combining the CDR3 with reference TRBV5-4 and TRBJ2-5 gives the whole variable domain ETGVTQSPTHLIKTRGQQVTLRCSSQSGHNTVSWYQQALGQGPQFIFQYYREEENGRGNFPPRFSGLQFPNYSSELNVNALELDDSALYLCASSTGQMQETQYFGPGTRLLVL.

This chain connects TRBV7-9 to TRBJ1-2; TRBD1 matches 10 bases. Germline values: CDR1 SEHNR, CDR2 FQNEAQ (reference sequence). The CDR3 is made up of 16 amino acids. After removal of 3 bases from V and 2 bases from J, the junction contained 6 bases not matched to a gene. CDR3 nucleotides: TGTGCCAGCAGCTTGGACGACAGGGGGCTCAACTATGGCTACACCTTC. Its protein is CASSLDDRGLNYGYTF.

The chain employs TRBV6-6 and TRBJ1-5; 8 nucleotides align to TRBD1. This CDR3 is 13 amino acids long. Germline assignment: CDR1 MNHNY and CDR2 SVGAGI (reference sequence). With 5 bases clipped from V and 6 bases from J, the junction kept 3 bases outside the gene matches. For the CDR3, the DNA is TGTGCCAGCAGTACAGGGGGAGGTCAGCCCCAGCATTTT. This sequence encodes CASSTGGGQPQHF.

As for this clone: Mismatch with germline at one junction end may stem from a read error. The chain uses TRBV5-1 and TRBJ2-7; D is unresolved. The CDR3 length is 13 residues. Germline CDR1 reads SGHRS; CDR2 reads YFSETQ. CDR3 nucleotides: TGTGCCAGCAGCCCCTTCAGCTCCTACGAGCAGTACTTC. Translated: CASSPFSSYEQYF.

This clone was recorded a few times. CDR3 in DNA: TGTGCCAGCTGGTCGACATATAATGAAAAACTGTTTTTT. Protein sequence: CASWSTYNEKLFF. This sequence joins TRBV2 and TRBJ1-4; no reliable D call. The CDR3 length is 13 residues. The germline V and J ends were trimmed by 8 bases and 4 bases, with 11 bases remaining between them. CDR1 is SNHLY and CDR2 is FYNNEI in the germline V gene.

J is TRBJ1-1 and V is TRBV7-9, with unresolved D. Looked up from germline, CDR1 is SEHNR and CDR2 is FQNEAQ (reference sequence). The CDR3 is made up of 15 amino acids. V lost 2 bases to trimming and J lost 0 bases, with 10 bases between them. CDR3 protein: CASSLSSTVNTEAFF. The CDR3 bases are TGTGCCAGCAGCTTAAGTTCTACAGTGAACACTGAAGCTTTCTTT.

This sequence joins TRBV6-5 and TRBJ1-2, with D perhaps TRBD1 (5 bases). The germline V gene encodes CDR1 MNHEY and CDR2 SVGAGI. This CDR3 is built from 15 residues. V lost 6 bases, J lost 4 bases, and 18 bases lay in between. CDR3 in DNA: TGTGCCAGCAGAAGTTGGGGGGGTCTTCCCTATGGCTACACCTTC. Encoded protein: CASRSWGGLPYGYTF.

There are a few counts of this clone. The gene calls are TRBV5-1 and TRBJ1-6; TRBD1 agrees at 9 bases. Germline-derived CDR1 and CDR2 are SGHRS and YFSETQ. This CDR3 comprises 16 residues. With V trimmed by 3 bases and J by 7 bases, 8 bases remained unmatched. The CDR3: CASSWIPGQGNSPLHF. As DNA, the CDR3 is TGCGCCAGCAGCTGGATACCGGGACAGGGAAATTCACCCCTCCACTTT.

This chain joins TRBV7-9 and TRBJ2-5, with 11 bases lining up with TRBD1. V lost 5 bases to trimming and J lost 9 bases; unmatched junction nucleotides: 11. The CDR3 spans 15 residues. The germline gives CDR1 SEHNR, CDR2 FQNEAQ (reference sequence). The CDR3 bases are TGTGCCAGCAGCGAAACCGGGACAGGGGGGCGTTCCCAGTACTTC. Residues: CASSETGTGGRSQYF. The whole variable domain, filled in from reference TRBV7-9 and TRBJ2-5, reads DTGVSQNPRHKITKRGQNVTFRCDPISEHNRLYWYRQTLGQGPEFLTYFQNEAQLEKSRLLSDRFSAERPKGSFSTLEIQRTEQGDSAMYLCASSETGTGGRSQYFGPGTRLLVL.

The CDR3 nucleotides read TGTGCCAGCAGTTTATGGGCAGGCCGAGGATCACCCCTCCACTTT. Translated: CASSLWAGRGSPLHF. The V call is TRBV28, the J call TRBJ1-6; D is unresolved. Germline assignment: CDR1 MDHEN and CDR2 SYDVKM. CDR3 length: 15 residues. The ends were cut back, 0 bases at V and 10 bases at J, with 13 bases in the middle.

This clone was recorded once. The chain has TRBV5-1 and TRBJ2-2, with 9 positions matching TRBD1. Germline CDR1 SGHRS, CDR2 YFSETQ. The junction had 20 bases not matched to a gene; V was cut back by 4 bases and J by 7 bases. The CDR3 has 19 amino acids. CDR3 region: CASSLRPITGTGIDGELFF. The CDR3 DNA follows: TGCGCCAGCAGCCTTCGGCCCATTACCGGGACAGGGATTGACGGGGAGCTGTTTTTT.

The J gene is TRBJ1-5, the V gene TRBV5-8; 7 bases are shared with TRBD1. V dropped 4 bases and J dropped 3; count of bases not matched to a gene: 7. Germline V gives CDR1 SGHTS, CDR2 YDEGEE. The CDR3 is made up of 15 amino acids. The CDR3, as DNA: TGTGCCAGCAGCCCGGGACAGCGAGTCAATCAGCCCCAGCATTTT. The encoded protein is CASSPGQRVNQPQHF.

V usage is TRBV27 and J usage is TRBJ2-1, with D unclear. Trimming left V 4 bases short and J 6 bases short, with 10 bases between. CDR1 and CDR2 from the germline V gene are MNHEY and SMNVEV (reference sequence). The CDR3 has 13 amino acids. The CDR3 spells CASSSYYGNEQFF. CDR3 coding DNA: TGTGCCAGCAGTTCCTATTACGGCAATGAGCAGTTCTTC.

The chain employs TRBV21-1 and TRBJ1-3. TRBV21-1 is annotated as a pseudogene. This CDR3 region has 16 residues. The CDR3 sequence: CASSKMSGGSGNTIYF. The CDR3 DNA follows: TGTGCCAGCAGCAAAATGTCGGGAGGTTCTGGAAACACCATATATTTT.

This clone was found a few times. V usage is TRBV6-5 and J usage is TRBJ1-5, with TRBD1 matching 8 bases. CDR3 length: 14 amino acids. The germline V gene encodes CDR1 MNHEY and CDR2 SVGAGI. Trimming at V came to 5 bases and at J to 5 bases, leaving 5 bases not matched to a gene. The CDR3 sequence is CASSRQGKHQPQHF. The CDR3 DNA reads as TGTGCCAGCAGTCGACAGGGGAAACATCAGCCCCAGCATTTT.